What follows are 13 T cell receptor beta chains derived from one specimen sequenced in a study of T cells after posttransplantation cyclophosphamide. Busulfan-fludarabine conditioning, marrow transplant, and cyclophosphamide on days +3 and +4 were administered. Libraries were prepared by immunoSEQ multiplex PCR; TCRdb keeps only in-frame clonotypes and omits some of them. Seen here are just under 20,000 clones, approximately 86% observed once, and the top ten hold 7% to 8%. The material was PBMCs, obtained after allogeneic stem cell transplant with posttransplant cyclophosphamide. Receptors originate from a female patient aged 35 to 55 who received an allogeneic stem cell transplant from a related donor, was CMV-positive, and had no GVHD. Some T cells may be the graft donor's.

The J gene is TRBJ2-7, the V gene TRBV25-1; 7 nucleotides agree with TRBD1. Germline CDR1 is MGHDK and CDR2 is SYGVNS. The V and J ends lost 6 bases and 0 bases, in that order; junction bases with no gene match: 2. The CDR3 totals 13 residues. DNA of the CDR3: TGTGCCAGCAGCAGGGGGTTCTCCTACGAGCAGTACTTC. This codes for CASSRGFSYEQYF.

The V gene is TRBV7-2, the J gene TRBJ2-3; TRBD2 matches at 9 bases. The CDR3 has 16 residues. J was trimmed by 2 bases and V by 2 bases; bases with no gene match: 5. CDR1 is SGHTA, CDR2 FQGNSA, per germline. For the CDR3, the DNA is TGTGCCAGCAGCTTAATCCTAGCGGGATCCACAGATACGCAGTATTTT. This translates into CASSLILAGSTDTQYF.

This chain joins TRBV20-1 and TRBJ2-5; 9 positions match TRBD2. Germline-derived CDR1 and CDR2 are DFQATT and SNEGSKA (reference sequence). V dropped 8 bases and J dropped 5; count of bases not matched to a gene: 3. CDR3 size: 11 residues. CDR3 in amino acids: CSISGSETQYF. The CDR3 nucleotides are TGCAGTATTAGCGGGAGTGAGACCCAGTACTTC.

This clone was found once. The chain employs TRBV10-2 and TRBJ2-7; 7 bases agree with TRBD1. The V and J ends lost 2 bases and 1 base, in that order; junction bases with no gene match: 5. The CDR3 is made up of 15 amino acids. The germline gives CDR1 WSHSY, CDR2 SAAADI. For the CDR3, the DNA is TGCGCCAGCAGTGAGAACAGGGGACAGTCCTACGAGCAGTACTTC. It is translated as CASSENRGQSYEQYF.

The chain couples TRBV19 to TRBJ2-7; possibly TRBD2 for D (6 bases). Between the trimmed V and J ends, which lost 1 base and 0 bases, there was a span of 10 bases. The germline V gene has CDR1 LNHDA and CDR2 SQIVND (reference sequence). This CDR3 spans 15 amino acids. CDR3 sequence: CASSIGLVGSYEQYF. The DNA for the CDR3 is TGTGCCAGTAGTATAGGACTAGTTGGCTCCTACGAGCAGTACTTC.

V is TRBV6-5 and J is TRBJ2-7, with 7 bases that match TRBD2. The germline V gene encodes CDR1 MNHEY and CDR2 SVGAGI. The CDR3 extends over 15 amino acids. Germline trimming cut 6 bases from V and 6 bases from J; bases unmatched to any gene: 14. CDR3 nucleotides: TGTGCCAGCAGGGGACGTGGGGCGGGAGCCCTCGAGCAGTACTTC. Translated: CASRGRGAGALEQYF.

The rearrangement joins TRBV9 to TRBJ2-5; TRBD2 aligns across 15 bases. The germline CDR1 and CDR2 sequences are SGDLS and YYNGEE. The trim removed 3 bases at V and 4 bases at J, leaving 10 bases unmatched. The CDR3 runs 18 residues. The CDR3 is CASSGLSPGLAGGETQYF. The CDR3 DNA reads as TGTGCCAGCAGCGGTTTGAGCCCGGGACTAGCGGGAGGAGAGACCCAGTACTTC. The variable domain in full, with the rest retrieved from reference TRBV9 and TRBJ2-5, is DSGVTQTPKHLITATGQRVTLRCSPRSGDLSVYWYQQSLDQGLQFLIQYYNGEERAKGNILERFSAQQFPDLHSELNLSSLELGDSALYFCASSGLSPGLAGGETQYFGPGTRLLVL.

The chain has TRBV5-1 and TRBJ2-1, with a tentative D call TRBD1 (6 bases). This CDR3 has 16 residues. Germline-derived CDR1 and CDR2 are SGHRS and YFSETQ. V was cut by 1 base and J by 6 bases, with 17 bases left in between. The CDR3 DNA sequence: TGCGCCAGCAGCTTGTTTATAGGGGGTGGGGGCAATGAGCAGTTCTTC. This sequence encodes CASSLFIGGGGNEQFF.

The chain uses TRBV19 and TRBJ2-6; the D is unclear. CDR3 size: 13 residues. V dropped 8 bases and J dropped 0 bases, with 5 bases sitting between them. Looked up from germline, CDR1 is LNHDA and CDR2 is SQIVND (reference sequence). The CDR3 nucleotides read TGTGCCAGTGAGAGCTCTGGGGCCAACGTCCTGACTTTC. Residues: CASESSGANVLTF.

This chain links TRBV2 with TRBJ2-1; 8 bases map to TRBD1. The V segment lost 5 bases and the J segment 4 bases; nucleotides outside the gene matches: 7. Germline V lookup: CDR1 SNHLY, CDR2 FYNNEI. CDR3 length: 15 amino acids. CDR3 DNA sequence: TGTGCCAGCAGTAGCACAGGGGGGCTTTACAATGAGCAGTTCTTC. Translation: CASSSTGGLYNEQFF.

This chain's CDR3 is CASSYRGQGALDEQFF. In DNA form, the CDR3 reads TGTGCCAGCAGCTATCGGGGACAGGGGGCCCTGGATGAGCAGTTCTTC. The gene calls are TRBV7-9 and TRBJ2-1; the match to TRBD1 covers 12 bases. CDR1 is SEHNR and CDR2 is FQNEAQ in the germline V gene (reference sequence). V was clipped by 4 bases and J by 8 bases; unmatched bases: 9. The length of the CDR3 is 16 residues.

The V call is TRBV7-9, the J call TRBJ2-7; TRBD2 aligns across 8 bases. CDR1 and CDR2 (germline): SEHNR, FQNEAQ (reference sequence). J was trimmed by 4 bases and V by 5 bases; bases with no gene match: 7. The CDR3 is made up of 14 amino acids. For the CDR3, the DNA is TGTGCCAGCAGCCCCCCGGGACTAGTTTACGAGCAGTACTTC. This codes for CASSPPGLVYEQYF.

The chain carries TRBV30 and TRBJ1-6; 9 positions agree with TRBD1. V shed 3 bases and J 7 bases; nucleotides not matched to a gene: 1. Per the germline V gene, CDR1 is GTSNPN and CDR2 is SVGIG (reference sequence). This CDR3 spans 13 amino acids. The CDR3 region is CAWRGQGNSPLHF. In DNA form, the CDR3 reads TGTGCCTGGAGGGGACAGGGCAATTCACCCCTCCACTTT.